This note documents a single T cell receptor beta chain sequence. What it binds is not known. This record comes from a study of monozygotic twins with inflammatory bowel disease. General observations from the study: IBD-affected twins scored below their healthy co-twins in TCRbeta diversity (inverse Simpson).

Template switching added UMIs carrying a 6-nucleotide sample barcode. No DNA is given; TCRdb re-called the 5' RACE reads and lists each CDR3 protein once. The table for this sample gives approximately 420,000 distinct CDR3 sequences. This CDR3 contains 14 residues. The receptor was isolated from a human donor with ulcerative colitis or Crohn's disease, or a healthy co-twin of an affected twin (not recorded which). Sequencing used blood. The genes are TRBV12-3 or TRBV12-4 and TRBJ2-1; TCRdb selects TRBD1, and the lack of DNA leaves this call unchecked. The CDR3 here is CASSPTGGNNEQFF.